These 10 T cell receptor beta chains came from one sample sequenced in a study of T cells in Graves' hyperthyroidism and ophthalmopathy. Template material for amplifying TCR beta CDR3 regions consisted of RNA transcripts. The study used the HTBI primer set for a first-round RT-PCR of the TCR CDR3. MiXCR was run by TCRdb on the multiplex PCR reads, yielding one entry per CDR3 protein. Of 600,000 to 700,000 distinct CDR3 sequences listed, about 15% are singletons. Material for sequencing was blood. The receptors here all came from a middle-aged woman with Graves' ophthalmopathy.

This rearrangement joins TRBV20-1 to TRBJ1-5, with 10 bases fitting TRBD1. CDR3 length: 16 residues. The trim removed 0 bases at V and 1 base at J, leaving 3 bases unmatched. Germline loops: CDR1 DFQATT, CDR2 SNEGSKA (reference sequence). The chain's CDR3 is CSARDLGQGSNQPQHF. The CDR3 region has the DNA TGCAGTGCTAGAGATCTGGGACAGGGGAGCAATCAGCCCCAGCATTTT.

This clonotype was observed at least ten times. This may be a read error: a much more frequent sequence differs by one nucleotide. This chain uses TRBV3-1 with TRBJ1-2; D perhaps matches TRBD1 (6 bases). The germline CDR1 and CDR2 sequences are LGHDT and YNNKEL (reference sequence). V lost 6 bases and J lost 4, with 12 bases in between. The CDR3 contains 13 residues. CDR3 residues: CASSPDSSYGYTF. The CDR3 DNA reads TGTGCCAGCAGTCCGGACAGCTCCTATGGCTACACCTTC.

At least ten counts were recorded for this clonotype. This sequence joins TRBV29-1 and TRBJ1-1; tentatively, D is TRBD1 (6 bases). The CDR3 totals 12 residues. Trimming stripped 7 bases from V and 1 base from J, with 10 bases between. Germline V CDR1 and CDR2: SQVTM, ANQGSEA. The CDR3 nucleotides are TGCAGCGAAAGGACAGCGAACACTGAAGCTTTCTTT. Its translation is CSERTANTEAFF. The full variable domain, with the rest looked up from reference TRBV29-1 and TRBJ1-1, is SAVISQKPSRDICQRGTSLTIQCQVDSQVTMMFWYRQQPGQSLTLIATANQGSEATYESGFVIDKFPISRPNLTFSTLTVSNMSPEDSSIYLCSERTANTEAFFGQGTRLTVV.

This clonotype was detected a few times. It may be a read error: a sequence one base away is much more abundant. Here the CDR3 omits its conserved ending phenylalanine or tryptophan, so a read error is the likely source. This chain connects TRBV12-3 or TRBV12-4 to TRBJ1-2; D is uncertain. CDR3 length equals 13 residues. Trimming cost V 1 base and J 4 bases, with 7 bases left between them. The CDR3 sequence: CASSLEAVYGYTS. In nucleotides, the CDR3 is TGTGCCAGCAGTTTAGAGGCCGTCTATGGCTACACCTCC.

The table lists this clonotype with many counts. V and J are TRBV6-1 and TRBJ1-2, with TRBD1 as a possible D gene (5 bases). The CDR3 has 15 residues. Germline CDR1 MNHNS, CDR2 SASEGT. V lost 7 bases, J lost 6 bases, and 21 bases lay in between. CDR3 in DNA: TGTGCCAGCACCGGAAGGGGACCTCTGAACGATGGCTACACCTTC. Translated: CASTGRGPLNDGYTF.

This clonotype was seen many times. This rearrangement joins TRBV6-2 or TRBV6-3 to TRBJ1-3, with D perhaps TRBD1 (6 bases). Trimming stripped 2 bases from V and 0 bases from J, with 17 bases between. The CDR3 has 18 residues. Germline loops: CDR1 MNHEY, CDR2 SVGEGT. The DNA for the CDR3 is TGTGCCAGCAGTTACCGGCTGACAGGTTCAATCTCTGGAAACACCATATATTTT. Its translation: CASSYRLTGSISGNTIYF.

There are many counts of this clonotype. The J gene is TRBJ2-5, the V gene TRBV25-1, with TRBD1 matching over 7 bases. The CDR3 is made up of 12 amino acids. The germline gives CDR1 MGHDK, CDR2 SYGVNS. V lost 8 bases to trimming and J lost 4 bases; unmatched junction nucleotides: 4. The CDR3 nucleotides read TGTGCCAGCTCACAGGGGAGAGAGACCCAGTACTTC. Translated, it gives CASSQGRETQYF.

This clonotype showed up just a few times. This rearrangement joins TRBV7-2 to TRBJ2-2; no clear D. The germline V gene encodes CDR1 SGHTA and CDR2 FQGNSA. The germline V and J ends were trimmed by 5 bases and 7 bases, with 14 bases remaining between them. The CDR3 contains 14 residues. CDR3 sequence reads: CASSRRNVGGELFF. The CDR3 nucleotides are TGTGCCAGCAGCAGGCGGAACGTGGGCGGGGAGCTGTTTTTT.

The chain has TRBV6-2 or TRBV6-3 and TRBJ2-3, with TRBD2 matching over 9 bases. Germline CDR1 and CDR2: MNHEY and SVGEGT. CDR3 size: 17 residues. V shed 0 bases and J 4 bases; nucleotides not matched to a gene: 8. CDR3: CASSYSPSGRRADTQYF. Written as DNA, the CDR3 is TGTGCCAGCAGTTACTCGCCGAGCGGGAGGAGAGCAGATACGCAGTATTTT.

This clonotype came up many times. The chain couples TRBV6-2 or TRBV6-3 to TRBJ1-1; a possible D gene is TRBD1 (6 bases). Trimming shortened V by 6 bases and J by 8 bases, and 22 bases separated the two germline ends. Germline values: CDR1 MNHEY, CDR2 SVGEGT. CDR3 length: 15 residues. The CDR3 is CASRRGGTQPREAFF. CDR3 sequence (DNA): TGTGCCAGCAGAAGAGGGGGGACTCAACCGAGGGAAGCTTTCTTT.